Each of the 12 T cell receptor beta chains below was sequenced from the same sample in a study of vaccination and CD4 T cells after COVID-19. Stated treatment: approximately 10-day PBMC culture with coronavirus spike peptide pools or control peptides (ViraFEST assay). These receptors' targets are unknown. The Oncomine TCR Beta short-read assay sequenced DNA from cultured CD4+ T cells. TCRdb independently ran MiXCR on the PCR reads; one entry per CDR3 protein. Of about 20,000 distinct CDR3 sequences detected, around 60% appear once; the ten largest clones hold approximately 7%. The source was CD4+ T cells from blood, cultured in vitro, collected before SARS-CoV-2 vaccination. The receptors here all came from a human donor who had recovered from COVID-19.

This chain joins TRBV2 and TRBJ2-3, with D perhaps matching TRBD1 or TRBD2 (7 bases each). CDR1 and CDR2 from the germline V gene are SNHLY and FYNNEI. This CDR3 comprises 15 residues. Trimming removed 6 bases at V and 4 bases at J, with 17 bases between. CDR3 DNA sequence: TGTGCCAGCAGAGCGGGACAGTATTTTGCAGATACGCAGTATTTT. Translation gives CASRAGQYFADTQYF.

This sequence joins TRBV7-8 and TRBJ2-3, with a weak D call TRBD1 (5 bases). This CDR3 region has 13 residues. Trimming took 5 bases from V and 6 from J, leaving 12 bases between them. Germline CDR1 reads SGHVS; CDR2 reads FQNEAQ. CDR3 amino acids: CASSDQGLDTQYF. The CDR3 DNA sequence: TGTGCCAGCAGCGATCAGGGTTTGGATACGCAGTATTTT.

The chain employs TRBV7-8 and TRBJ2-1, with 10 bases fitting TRBD2. The CDR3 is 13 amino acids. V dropped 3 bases and J dropped 9; count of bases not matched to a gene: 2. Germline CDR1 reads SGHVS; CDR2 reads FQNEAQ. The CDR3 DNA reads as TGTGCCAGCAGCTTGCAGCGGGAGGGTGAGCAGTTCTTC. It is translated as CASSLQREGEQFF.

The chain couples TRBV7-9 to TRBJ2-3; D is uncertain. The CDR3 runs 14 residues. The V gene's germline CDR1 is SEHNR and CDR2 FQNEAQ (reference sequence). Between the trimmed V and J ends, which lost 4 bases and 5 bases, there was a span of 13 bases. The CDR3 DNA sequence: TGTGCCAGCAGCTCAACTATAGTTGTAGATACGCAGTATTTT. It specifies CASSSTIVVDTQYF.

Relative to its sample, this clonotype is large. The chain joins TRBV27 to TRBJ1-6; D not certain. The CDR3 loop spans 14 amino acids. Trimming shortened V by 6 bases and J by 6 bases, and 12 bases separated the two germline ends. Germline V lookup: CDR1 MNHEY, CDR2 SMNVEV (reference sequence). The CDR3: CASRRRLINSPLHF. CDR3 nucleotide sequence: TGTGCCAGCAGAAGGCGACTGATTAATTCACCCCTCCACTTT.

The chain combines TRBV19 with TRBJ2-1; TRBD2 is a possible D gene (6 bases). The CDR3 contains 12 residues. Germline CDR1 and CDR2: LNHDA and SQIVND (reference sequence). The V end lost 4 bases, the J end lost 7 bases, and 8 bases lay between the germline ends. The DNA of the CDR3 is TGTGCCAGTAGTACCCGGGAGAATGAGCAGTTCTTC. It specifies CASSTRENEQFF. Full variable domain (outside the CDR3, taken from reference TRBV19 and TRBJ2-1): DGGITQSPKYLFRKEGQNVTLSCEQNLNHDAMYWYRQDPGQGLRLIYYSQIVNDFQKGDIAEGYSVSREKKESFPLTVTSAQKNPTAFYLCASSTRENEQFFGPGTRLTVL.

In DNA, the CDR3 is TGTGCGCTTCAGGGGGCCAACACAGATACGCAGTATTTT. This encodes CALQGANTDTQYF. This chain joins TRBV6-1 and TRBJ2-3, with TRBD1 matching 8 bases. The CDR3 contains 13 residues. From germline, CDR1 is MNHNS and CDR2 SASEGT.

This clonotype was recorded a few times. The rearrangement joins TRBV12-3 or TRBV12-4 to TRBJ2-5, with 10 nucleotides matching TRBD2. This CDR3 has 16 residues. The V segment lost 1 base and the J segment 4 bases; nucleotides outside the gene matches: 6. CDR3 nucleotides: TGTGCCAGCAGTTTAGGGCTAGCGGGAGTTGGAGAGACCCAGTACTTC. Protein sequence: CASSLGLAGVGETQYF.

CDR3 nucleotides: TGTGCCAGCAGCTTCCTAGCGGGAAGGTACAATGAGCAGTTCTTC. Translating gives CASSFLAGRYNEQFF. V gene TRBV7-2 combines with J gene TRBJ2-1; 9 positions match TRBD2. Trimming at V came to 3 bases and at J to 4 bases, leaving 4 bases not matched to a gene. This CDR3 is built from 15 residues. Germline CDR1 reads SGHTA; CDR2 reads FQGNSA.

The chain uses TRBV2 and TRBJ2-7; 10 bases align to TRBD2. The CDR3 is 14 residues long. Germline CDR1 SNHLY, CDR2 FYNNEI. With V trimmed by 3 bases and J by 2 bases, 1 base remained unmatched. The CDR3 sequence: CASSDGLAAYEQYF. In nucleotides, the CDR3 is TGTGCCAGCAGTGACGGACTAGCGGCCTACGAGCAGTACTTC.

J is TRBJ2-3 and V is TRBV5-4, with 13 bases lining up with TRBD2. The V gene's germline CDR1 is SGHNT and CDR2 YYREEE (reference sequence). This CDR3 region has 16 residues. V trimming: 3 bases; J trimming: 2 bases; junction bases outside the gene matches: 3. CDR3 sequence: CASSSLAGGPTDTQYF. The CDR3, as DNA: TGTGCCAGCAGCTCACTAGCGGGAGGGCCCACAGATACGCAGTATTTT.

The V and J genes are TRBV20-1 and TRBJ2-1, with a weak D call TRBD2 (5 bases). Germline CDR1 reads DFQATT; CDR2 reads SNEGSKA (reference sequence). The CDR3 loop spans 19 amino acids. V dropped 6 bases and J dropped 0 bases, with 27 bases sitting between them. CDR3 bases: TGCAGTGCCACCCCGACGAGAGGAGAGCGGCCTGGCTCCTACAATGAGCAGTTCTTC. Protein: CSATPTRGERPGSYNEQFF.